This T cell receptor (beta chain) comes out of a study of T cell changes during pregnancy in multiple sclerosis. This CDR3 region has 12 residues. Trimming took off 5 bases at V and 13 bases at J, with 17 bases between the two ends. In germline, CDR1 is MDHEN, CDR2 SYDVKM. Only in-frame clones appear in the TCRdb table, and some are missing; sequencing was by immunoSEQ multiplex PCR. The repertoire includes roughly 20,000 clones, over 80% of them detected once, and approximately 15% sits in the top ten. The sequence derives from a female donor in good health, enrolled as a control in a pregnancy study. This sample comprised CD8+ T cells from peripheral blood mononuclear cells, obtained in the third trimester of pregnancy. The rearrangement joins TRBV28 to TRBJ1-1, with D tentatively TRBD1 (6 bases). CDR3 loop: CASSRDGRGGFF. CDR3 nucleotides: TGTGCCAGCAGTAGGGACGGCCGAGGGGGTTTCTTT.